The 18 T cell receptor beta chains given below trace back to one sample, sequenced in a study of human T cells and chemical hapten exposure. The time point was: patch test 3, about 24 weeks after DPC sensitization. Indicated treatment: therapeutic diphenylcyclopropenone sensitization with weekly scalp DPC. TCRdb reprocessed the RACE reads with MiXCR, giving one entry per CDR3 protein. The profile shows 50,000 or so distinct CDR3 sequences, approximately 9.9% of them singletons. The sample consisted of whole blood, taken in connection with sensitization to the hapten diphenylcyclopropenone (DPC). The source is a woman in her 40s with alopecia areata. Some clones in this sample may be carry-over from other donors' samples.

In this sample, this clonotype turned up many times. The chain recombines TRBV7-9 with TRBJ1-1; D gene uncertain. The CDR3 runs to 16 residues. The V gene's germline CDR1 is SEHNR and CDR2 FQNEAQ (reference sequence). Deletions cut 1 base from V and 0 bases from J, with 12 bases between. In DNA form, the CDR3 reads TGTGCCAGCAGCTTAGATGCAGGAGCCATGAACACTGAAGCTTTCTTT. Translated, it gives CASSLDAGAMNTEAFF.

The chain's CDR3 is CASSLPYNEQFF. CDR3 sequence (DNA): TGTGCCAGCAGCTTACCATACAATGAGCAGTTCTTC. This chain connects TRBV7-2 to TRBJ2-1; no firm D call. With 2 bases removed from V and 4 bases from J, the gap between germline ends came to 3 bases. Germline-derived CDR1 and CDR2 are SGHTA and FQGNSA. The CDR3 runs 12 residues.

This clonotype was counted at least ten times. V is TRBV5-4 and J is TRBJ2-3; 11 bases are shared with TRBD2. CDR1 SGHNT and CDR2 YYREEE come from the germline V gene (reference sequence). With 3 bases clipped from V and 7 bases from J, the junction kept 10 bases outside the gene matches. This CDR3 is built from 16 residues. The CDR3 DNA is TGTGCCAGCAGCTCCCATACTAGCGGGGGAGCTAATACGCAGTATTTT. Protein: CASSSHTSGGANTQYF.

This clonotype was counted at least ten times. The chain has TRBV2 and TRBJ2-1; D is undetermined. This CDR3 spans 12 amino acids. Per germline, CDR1 SNHLY and CDR2 FYNNEI. Trimming took 5 bases from V and 7 from J, leaving 9 bases between them. CDR3 residues: CASSPTGNEQFF. The CDR3 nucleotides read TGTGCCAGCAGTCCGACTGGAAATGAGCAGTTCTTC.

J is TRBJ2-3 and V is TRBV9; 9 bases align to TRBD2. In germline, CDR1 is SGDLS, CDR2 YYNGEE. V dropped 2 bases and J dropped 4; count of bases not matched to a gene: 8. The CDR3 is 16 residues long. CDR3 residues: CASSVVIAGEADTQYF. The CDR3 coding sequence is TGTGCCAGCAGCGTCGTCATAGCGGGGGAGGCAGATACGCAGTATTTT. The full variable domain, in which reference TRBV9 and TRBJ2-3 provide the parts outside the CDR3, is DSGVTQTPKHLITATGQRVTLRCSPRSGDLSVYWYQQSLDQGLQFLIQYYNGEERAKGNILERFSAQQFPDLHSELNLSSLELGDSALYFCASSVVIAGEADTQYFGPGTRLTVL.

This clonotype qualifies as medium-sized (0.01 to 0.1%). The rearrangement uses TRBV20-1 and TRBJ1-2; tentative D call: TRBD1 (5 bases). This CDR3 contains 16 residues. The V end was cut by 1 base, the J end by 0 bases, with 15 bases between. The germline V gene encodes CDR1 DFQATT and CDR2 SNEGSKA (reference sequence). Written as DNA, the CDR3 is TGCAGTGCTAGAGCCCCCGGGGCTGGAGCTAACTATGGCTACACCTTC. As protein: CSARAPGAGANYGYTF.

Only a few counts were recorded for this clonotype. V gene TRBV18 combines with J gene TRBJ2-2; weak D call: TRBD1 (6 bases). V shed 4 bases and J shed 7 bases, with 10 bases lying between them. Germline CDR1 and CDR2: KGHSH and LQKENI. The CDR3 sequence is 13 residues long. This CDR3 reads CASSLQGYGELFF. CDR3 bases: TGTGCCAGCTCACTACAGGGATACGGGGAGCTGTTTTTT. The variable domain in full, with the rest retrieved from reference TRBV18 and TRBJ2-2, is NAGVMQNPRHLVRRRGQEARLRCSPMKGHSHVYWYRQLPEEGLKFMVYLQKENIIDESGMPKERFSAEFPKEGPSILRIQQVVRGDSAAYFCASSLQGYGELFFGEGSRLTVL.

This clonotype was recorded many times. The rearrangement joins TRBV29-1 to TRBJ2-6; 8 bases fit TRBD1. This CDR3 has 17 amino acids. CDR1 SQVTM and CDR2 ANQGSEA come from the germline V gene. With V trimmed by 1 base and J by 0 bases, 5 bases remained unmatched. Here the CDR3 reads CSVEGGQGPSGANVLTF. The CDR3 DNA sequence: TGCAGCGTTGAAGGCGGACAGGGACCCTCTGGGGCCAACGTCCTGACTTTC.

V usage is TRBV4-1 and J usage is TRBJ2-7, with D perhaps assigned TRBD1 or TRBD2 (5 bases each). Germline assignment: CDR1 MGHRA and CDR2 YSYEKL. Deletions cut 1 base from V and 5 bases from J, with 15 bases between. The CDR3 is 15 residues long. The CDR3 is CASSQVALRGHEQYF. The CDR3 DNA reads as TGCGCCAGCAGCCAAGTGGCCTTGAGGGGTCACGAGCAGTACTTC.

The table lists this clonotype with many counts. The rearrangement links TRBV5-1 to TRBJ1-2, with D hard to call. V was shortened by 0 bases and J by 1 base, with 4 bases between the two germline ends. Germline V gives CDR1 SGHRS, CDR2 YFSETQ. This CDR3 spans 13 amino acids. The CDR3 reads CASSLGVNYGYTF. In DNA form, the CDR3 reads TGCGCCAGCAGCTTGGGCGTTAACTATGGCTACACCTTC.

This clonotype was counted ten times or more. The rearrangement joins TRBV12-3 or TRBV12-4 to TRBJ1-4, with a possible D match to TRBD1 (5 bases). The CDR3 covers 14 residues. V was cut by 6 bases and J by 7 bases, with 15 bases left in between. The CDR3 sequence: CASSRVRDLEKLFF. DNA of the CDR3: TGTGCCAGCAGCCGAGTCCGGGACCTTGAAAAACTGTTTTTT.

The chain combines TRBV12-3 or TRBV12-4 with TRBJ2-7; 10 positions agree with TRBD2. The CDR3 extends over 15 amino acids. V lost 6 bases, J lost 0 bases, and 5 bases stayed unmatched. The CDR3 nucleotides are TGTGCCAGCAGGGCCGGGACTAGCGACTCCTACGAGCAGTACTTC. Translation gives CASRAGTSDSYEQYF.

The rearrangement uses TRBV7-2 and TRBJ2-7; no definite D call. Per the germline V gene, CDR1 is SGHTA and CDR2 is FQGNSA. The CDR3 is made up of 13 amino acids. The V gene lost 1 base and the J gene lost 6 bases, with 10 bases spanning the gap. The CDR3 DNA reads TGTGCCAGCAGCTTAGATCGTCAGAGCGAGCAGTACTTC. Translating gives CASSLDRQSEQYF.

In this sample, this clonotype turned up a few times. This chain links TRBV20-1 with TRBJ1-1; perhaps TRBD1 as D (5 bases). The CDR3 runs 14 residues. V shed 5 bases and J shed 1 base, with 14 bases lying between them. Germline-derived CDR1 and CDR2 are DFQATT and SNEGSKA (reference sequence). This CDR3 reads CSAPQGMENTEAFF. CDR3 bases: TGCAGTGCTCCTCAGGGAATGGAGAACACTGAAGCTTTCTTT.

This clonotype was found a few times. The rearrangement joins TRBV30 to TRBJ1-2, with D perhaps TRBD1 (6 bases). This CDR3 has 12 residues. The V gene lost 4 bases and the J gene lost 3 bases, with 9 bases spanning the gap. The germline V gene encodes CDR1 GTSNPN and CDR2 SVGIG (reference sequence). CDR3 residues: CAWTQGDYGYTF. The DNA for the CDR3 is TGTGCCTGGACACAGGGTGACTATGGCTACACCTTC.

Ten or more counts support this clonotype. The chain links TRBV12-3 or TRBV12-4 to TRBJ2-7; D is possibly TRBD1 or TRBD2 (7 bases each). V lost 3 bases to trimming and J lost 5 bases, with 14 bases between them. The length of the CDR3 is 14 residues. The CDR3 reads CASSLQGGADEQYF. The CDR3 nucleotides read TGTGCCAGCAGTTTGCAGGGGGGGGCCGACGAGCAGTACTTC.

This clonotype has only a few counts. The chain is built from TRBV7-9 and TRBJ1-1; D possibly corresponds to TRBD1 (5 bases). The V gene lost 0 bases and the J gene lost 8 bases, with 13 bases spanning the gap. The CDR3 totals 14 residues. CDR1 and CDR2 from the germline V gene are SEHNR and FQNEAQ (reference sequence). CDR3 DNA sequence: TGTGCCAGCAGCTTAGCAGGTTCAGGGCGGGAAGCTTTCTTT. The encoded protein is CASSLAGSGREAFF.

In regard to this clonotype: The junction differs from germline at one of its ends, possibly a read error. The chain combines TRBV7-3 with TRBJ2-6; the D gene could be TRBD1 or TRBD2 (5 bases each). Germline assignment: CDR1 SGHTA and CDR2 FQGTGA. This CDR3 has 14 amino acids. The CDR3 loop is CASSLTGTANVLTF. In nucleotides, the CDR3 is TGTGCCAGCAGCCTAACCGGGACGGCCAACGTCCTGACTTTC.